The clone carrying this T cell receptor (beta chain) occurred a few times. The study recruited people aged roughly 18 to 95 years across 20 to 30 US areas. Cohorts were based on clinical histories the participants reported. Per the authors' pipeline: Amplifying reference gene primers gave estimates of nucleated cell counts. The assay was immunoSEQ multiplex PCR, and TCRdb's table has in-frame clones only and misses some. The D gene and trimming were derived from the DNA, and the V and J assignments and clone size from that table. The table includes 300,000 to 350,000 clones, approximately 83% detected once. The sample belongs to a study of blood T cell repertoires in COVID-19. Study information: Specimens from acute and convalescent COVID-19 originated in the United States, Italy and Spain.

Germline trimming cut 0 bases from V and 4 bases from J; bases unmatched to any gene: 3. Germline V CDR1 and CDR2: SGHRS, YFSETQ. The CDR3 spans 15 residues. Sequences were obtained from PBMCs or T cells enriched from blood (not recorded which). The sequence derives from a man aged 25-45 years who had recovered from COVID-19. The chain carries TRBV5-1 and TRBJ1-4, with 7 bases lining up with TRBD1. The CDR3 DNA reads as TGCGCCAGCAGCTTGGCGGGACAGCTTAATGAAAAACTGTTTTTT. This translates into CASSLAGQLNEKLFF.